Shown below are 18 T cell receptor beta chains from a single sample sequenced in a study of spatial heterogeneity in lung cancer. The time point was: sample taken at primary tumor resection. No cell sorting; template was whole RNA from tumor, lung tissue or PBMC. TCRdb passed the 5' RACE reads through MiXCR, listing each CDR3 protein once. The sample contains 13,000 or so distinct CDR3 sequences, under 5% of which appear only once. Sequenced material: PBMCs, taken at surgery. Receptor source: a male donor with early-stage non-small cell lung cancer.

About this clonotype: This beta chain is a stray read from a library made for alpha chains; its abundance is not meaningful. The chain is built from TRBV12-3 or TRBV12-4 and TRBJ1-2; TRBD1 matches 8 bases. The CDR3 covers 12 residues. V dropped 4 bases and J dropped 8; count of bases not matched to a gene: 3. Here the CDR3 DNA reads TGTGCCAGCAGTTGGACAGGGACGGGCTACACCTTC. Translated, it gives CASSWTGTGYTF.

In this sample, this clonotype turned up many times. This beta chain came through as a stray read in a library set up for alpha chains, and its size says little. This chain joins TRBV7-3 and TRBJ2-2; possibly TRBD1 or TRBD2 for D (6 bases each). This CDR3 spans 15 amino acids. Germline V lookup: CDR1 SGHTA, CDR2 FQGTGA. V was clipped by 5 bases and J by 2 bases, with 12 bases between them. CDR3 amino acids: CASSRGGFNTGELFF. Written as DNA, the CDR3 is TGTGCCAGCAGCCGAGGGGGGTTTAACACCGGGGAGCTGTTTTTT.

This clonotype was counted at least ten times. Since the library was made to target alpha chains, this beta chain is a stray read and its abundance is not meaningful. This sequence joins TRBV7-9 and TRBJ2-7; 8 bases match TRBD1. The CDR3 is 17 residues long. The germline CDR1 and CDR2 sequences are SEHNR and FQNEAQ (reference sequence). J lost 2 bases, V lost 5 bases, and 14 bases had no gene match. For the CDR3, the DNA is TGTGCCAGCAGCCTATTTCCGGATCCGGGACAGGCCTACGAGCAGTACTTC. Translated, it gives CASSLFPDPGQAYEQYF.

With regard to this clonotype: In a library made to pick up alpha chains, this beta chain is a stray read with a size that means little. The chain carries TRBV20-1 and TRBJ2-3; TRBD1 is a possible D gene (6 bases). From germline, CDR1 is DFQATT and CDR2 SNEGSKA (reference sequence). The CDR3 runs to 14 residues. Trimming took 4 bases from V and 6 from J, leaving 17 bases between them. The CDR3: CSAIDGLTGDTQYF. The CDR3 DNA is TGCAGTGCTATTGACGGTTTGACAGGCGATACGCAGTATTTT.

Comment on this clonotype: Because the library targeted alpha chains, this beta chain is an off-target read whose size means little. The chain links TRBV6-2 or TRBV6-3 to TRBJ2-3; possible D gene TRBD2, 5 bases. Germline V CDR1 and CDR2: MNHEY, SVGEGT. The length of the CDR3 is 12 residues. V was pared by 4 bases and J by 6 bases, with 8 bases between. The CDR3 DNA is TGTGCCAGCAGTTTCTTAGCGGATACGCAGTATTTT. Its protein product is CASSFLADTQYF.

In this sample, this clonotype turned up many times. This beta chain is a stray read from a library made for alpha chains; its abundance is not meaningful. The CDR3 DNA is TGCAGTGCTAGTCCTAGCTACGAGCAGTACTTC. It yields the protein CSASPSYEQYF. The V gene is TRBV20-1, the J gene TRBJ2-7; D is unresolved. Trimming stripped 3 bases from V and 3 bases from J, with 6 bases between. CDR1 and CDR2 from the germline V gene are DFQATT and SNEGSKA (reference sequence). The CDR3 runs to 11 residues.

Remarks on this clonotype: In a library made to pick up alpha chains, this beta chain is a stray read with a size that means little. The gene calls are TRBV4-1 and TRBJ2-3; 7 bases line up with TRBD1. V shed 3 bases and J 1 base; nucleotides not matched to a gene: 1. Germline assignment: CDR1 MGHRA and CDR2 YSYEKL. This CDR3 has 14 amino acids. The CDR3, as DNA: TGCGCCAGCAGCCAGACAGGGCGCACAGATACGCAGTATTTT. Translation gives CASSQTGRTDTQYF.

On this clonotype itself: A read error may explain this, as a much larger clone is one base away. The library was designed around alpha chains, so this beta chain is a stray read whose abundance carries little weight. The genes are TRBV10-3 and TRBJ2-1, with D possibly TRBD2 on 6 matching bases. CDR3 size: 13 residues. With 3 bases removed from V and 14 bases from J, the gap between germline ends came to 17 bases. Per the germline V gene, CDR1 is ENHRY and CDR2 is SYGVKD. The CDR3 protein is CAISEREEASKFF. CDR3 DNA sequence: TGTGCCATCAGTGAAAGGGAGGAGGCCTCCAAGTTCTTC.

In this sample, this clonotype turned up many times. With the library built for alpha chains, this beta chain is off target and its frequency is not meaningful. The CDR3 DNA reads TGTGCCACCAGTGATTTGAGGAGCGGGACTGGGAATGAGCAGTTCTTC. Protein product: CATSDLRSGTGNEQFF. V and J are TRBV24-1 and TRBJ2-1, with 7 bases identical to TRBD2. This CDR3 has 16 residues. V trimming: 0 bases; J trimming: 7 bases; junction bases outside the gene matches: 8. The germline V gene has CDR1 KGHDR and CDR2 SFDVKD.

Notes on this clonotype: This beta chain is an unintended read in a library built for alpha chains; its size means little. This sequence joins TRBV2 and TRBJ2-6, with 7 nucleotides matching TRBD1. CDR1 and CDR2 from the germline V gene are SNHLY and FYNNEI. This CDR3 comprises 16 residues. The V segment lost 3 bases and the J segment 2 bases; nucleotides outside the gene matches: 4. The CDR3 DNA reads TGTGCCAGCAGTGACCCAGGGACAGCTGGGGCCAACGTCCTGACTTTC. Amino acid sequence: CASSDPGTAGANVLTF. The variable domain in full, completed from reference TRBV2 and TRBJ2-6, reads EPEVTQTPSHQVTQMGQEVILRCVPISNHLYFYWYRQILGQKVEFLVSFYNNEISEKSEIFDDQFSVERPDGSNFTLKIRSTKLEDSAMYFCASSDPGTAGANVLTFGAGSRLTVL.

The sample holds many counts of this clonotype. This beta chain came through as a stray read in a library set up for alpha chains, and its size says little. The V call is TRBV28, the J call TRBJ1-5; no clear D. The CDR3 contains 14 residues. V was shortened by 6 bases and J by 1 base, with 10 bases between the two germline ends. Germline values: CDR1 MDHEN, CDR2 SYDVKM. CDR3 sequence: CASSNPGSNQPQHF. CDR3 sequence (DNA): TGTGCCAGCAGCAACCCAGGCAGCAATCAGCCCCAGCATTTT.

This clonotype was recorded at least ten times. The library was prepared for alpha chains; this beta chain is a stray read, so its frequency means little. CDR3 residues: CASSSQSYEQYF. The CDR3 DNA sequence: TGTGCCAGCAGCTCCCAAAGTTACGAGCAGTACTTC. The chain joins TRBV12-3 or TRBV12-4 to TRBJ2-7; the D is unclear. Deletions cut 6 bases from V and 4 bases from J, with 10 bases between. This CDR3 contains 12 residues.

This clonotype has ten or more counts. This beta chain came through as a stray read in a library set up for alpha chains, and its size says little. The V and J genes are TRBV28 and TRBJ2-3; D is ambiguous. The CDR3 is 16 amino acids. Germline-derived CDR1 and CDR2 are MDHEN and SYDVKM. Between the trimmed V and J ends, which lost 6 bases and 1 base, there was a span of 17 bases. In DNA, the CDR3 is TGTGCCAGCAGCCCCCGGTCGAGTCGCGGCACAGATACGCAGTATTTT. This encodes CASSPRSSRGTDTQYF.

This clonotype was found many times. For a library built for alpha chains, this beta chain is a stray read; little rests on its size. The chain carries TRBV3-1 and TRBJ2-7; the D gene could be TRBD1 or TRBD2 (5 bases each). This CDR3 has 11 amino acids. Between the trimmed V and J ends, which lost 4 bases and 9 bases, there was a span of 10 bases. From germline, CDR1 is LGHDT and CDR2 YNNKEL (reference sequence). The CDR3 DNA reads TGTGCCAGCAGCCCTGGGACCGCGCAGTACTTC. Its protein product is CASSPGTAQYF.

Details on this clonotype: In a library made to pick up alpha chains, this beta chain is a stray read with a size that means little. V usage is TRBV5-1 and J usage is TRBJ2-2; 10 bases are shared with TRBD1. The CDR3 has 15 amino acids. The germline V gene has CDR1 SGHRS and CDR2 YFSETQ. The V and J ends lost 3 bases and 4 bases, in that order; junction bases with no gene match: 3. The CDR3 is CASSWRQGATGELFF. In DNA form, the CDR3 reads TGCGCCAGCAGCTGGAGACAGGGGGCCACCGGGGAGCTGTTTTTT.

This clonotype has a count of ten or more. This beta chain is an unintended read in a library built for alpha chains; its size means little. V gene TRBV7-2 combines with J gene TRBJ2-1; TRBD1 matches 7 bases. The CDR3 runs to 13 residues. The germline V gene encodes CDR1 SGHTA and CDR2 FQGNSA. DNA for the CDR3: TGTGCAGGCGGACCATCAGGGGGCAATGAGCAGTTCTTC. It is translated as CAGGPSGGNEQFF.

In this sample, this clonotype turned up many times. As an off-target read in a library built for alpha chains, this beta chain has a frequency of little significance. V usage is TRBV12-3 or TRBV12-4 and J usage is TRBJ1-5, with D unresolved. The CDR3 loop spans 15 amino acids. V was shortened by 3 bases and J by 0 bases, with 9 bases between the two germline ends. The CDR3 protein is CASSFGLYSNQPQHF. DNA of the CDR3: TGTGCCAGCAGTTTCGGTCTTTATAGCAATCAGCCCCAGCATTTT.

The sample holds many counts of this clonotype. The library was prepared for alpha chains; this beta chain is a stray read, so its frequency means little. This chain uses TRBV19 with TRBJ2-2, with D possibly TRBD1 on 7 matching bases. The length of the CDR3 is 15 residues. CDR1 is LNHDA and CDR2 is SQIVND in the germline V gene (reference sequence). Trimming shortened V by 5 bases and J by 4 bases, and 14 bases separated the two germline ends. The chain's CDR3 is CASSPRQGGTGELFF. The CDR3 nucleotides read TGTGCCAGTAGTCCCCGACAGGGAGGCACCGGGGAGCTGTTTTTT.